These 28 T cell receptor beta chains came from one sample sequenced in a study of glioma-infiltrating T cells after dendritic cell vaccination. Time point denoted: after dendritic cell vaccination, including at tumor progression/relapse. Repertoires were generated with immunoSEQ multiplex PCR, while TCRdb's copy carries only in-frame clones and drops some. The data hold more than 45,000 clones, with about four fifths observed a single time. Sequencing was performed on blood, taken after dendritic cell vaccination. All receptors derive from a human donor with glioblastoma.

The table lists this clone with a few counts. The V and J genes are TRBV4-3 and TRBJ2-3; perhaps TRBD2 as D (6 bases). Trimming stripped 0 bases from V and 9 bases from J, with 10 bases between. CDR1 is LGHNA, CDR2 YSLEER, per germline. CDR3 size: 13 residues. CDR3 bases: TGCGCCAGCAGCCAAGAACCCGGACTAACGCAGTATTTT. It yields the protein CASSQEPGLTQYF.

V and J are TRBV2 and TRBJ1-1; 7 bases are a match to TRBD1. The ends lost 6 bases at V and 7 bases at J; junction bases unmatched: 11. The CDR3 totals 14 residues. Germline loops: CDR1 SNHLY, CDR2 FYNNEI. The CDR3 loop reads CASRAGQTFGEAFF. DNA of the CDR3: TGTGCCAGCAGGGCGGGACAGACATTCGGTGAAGCTTTCTTT.

J is TRBJ2-3 and V is TRBV19; TRBD2 is a possible D gene (6 bases). From germline, CDR1 is LNHDA and CDR2 SQIVND (reference sequence). The CDR3 has 15 residues. V shed 10 bases and J shed 0 bases, with 17 bases lying between them. CDR3 in DNA: TGTGCCACCCATAACATGCGGGGAAGCACAGATACGCAGTATTTT. It encodes CATHNMRGSTDTQYF.

V is TRBV7-9 and J is TRBJ2-7, with TRBD1 as a possible D gene (6 bases). This CDR3 comprises 16 residues. CDR1 is SEHNR and CDR2 is FQNEAQ in the germline V gene (reference sequence). The V and J ends lost 5 bases and 1 base respectively, with 18 bases between them. CDR3 in amino acids: CASSQFAGQKSYEQYF. CDR3 coding DNA: TGTGCCAGCAGCCAATTCGCAGGACAGAAATCCTACGAGCAGTACTTC.

This chain links TRBV7-2 with TRBJ2-2; TRBD1 matches at 7 bases. CDR3 length: 16 residues. Germline trimming cut 5 bases from V and 0 bases from J; bases unmatched to any gene: 6. Germline V gene sequence: CDR1 SGHTA, CDR2 FQGNSA. The CDR3 DNA sequence: TGTGCCAGCAGCCGTCCGGGACAGACGAACACCGGGGAGCTGTTTTTT. Protein sequence: CASSRPGQTNTGELFF.

This sequence joins TRBV10-1 and TRBJ2-7; 7 bases map to TRBD1. The CDR3 spans 16 residues. CDR1 is WNHNN and CDR2 is SYGVQD in the germline V gene (reference sequence). V shed 3 bases and J 3 bases; nucleotides not matched to a gene: 11. As DNA, the CDR3 is TGCGCCAGCAGTGAATCGAACAGGGGTTTAGTCTACGAGCAGTACTTC. Translation: CASSESNRGLVYEQYF.

V gene TRBV7-9 combines with J gene TRBJ1-6; D is uncertain. Germline-derived CDR1 and CDR2 are SEHNR and FQNEAQ (reference sequence). Trimming left V 4 bases short and J 6 bases short, with 10 bases between. The CDR3 runs 14 residues. CDR3 loop: CASSSLPGNSPLHF. DNA of the CDR3: TGTGCCAGCAGCTCTCTACCGGGTAATTCACCCCTCCACTTT.

Of note for this clone: The missing conserved phenylalanine or tryptophan at the end of this CDR3 makes a read error likely. V is TRBV11-2 and J is TRBJ1-6; 9 bases line up with TRBD1. CDR3 length: 14 residues. Trimming removed 7 bases from V and 6 bases from J; junction bases left unmatched: 4. The germline gives CDR1 SGHAT, CDR2 FQNNGV. CDR3 sequence reads: CASTLTGGNSPLHL. The CDR3 DNA follows: TGTGCCAGCACCTTGACAGGGGGTAATTCACCCCTCCACCTT.

The rearrangement joins TRBV7-2 to TRBJ2-2; 7 positions match TRBD2. This CDR3 has 14 residues. Germline CDR1 is SGHTA and CDR2 is FQGNSA. J lost 7 bases, V lost 6 bases, and 8 bases had no gene match. The CDR3 coding sequence is TGTGCCAGCAGATGGAATAGCGGGCACGGGGAGCTGTTTTTT. Residues: CASRWNSGHGELFF.

The DNA for the CDR3 is TGTGCCAGCTCCACCAGCCGGACTAGCACAGATACGCAGTATTTT. As protein: CASSTSRTSTDTQYF. V usage is TRBV18 and J usage is TRBJ2-3; a weak D match, TRBD2 (5 bases). CDR3 length: 15 amino acids. CDR1 and CDR2 (germline): KGHSH, LQKENI. V lost 6 bases, J lost 0 bases, and 13 bases lay in between.

This CDR3 reads CASLLGHTQYF. The CDR3 DNA reads as TGTGCCAGCCTACTCGGTCATACGCAGTATTTT. The chain carries TRBV5-4 and TRBJ2-3; D not certain. This CDR3 has 11 amino acids. The germline V and J ends were trimmed by 7 bases and 7 bases, with 10 bases remaining between them. Germline V lookup: CDR1 SGHNT, CDR2 YYREEE (reference sequence).

Notes on this clone: This CDR3 is also generated by other DNA sequences in the sample. The chain employs TRBV6-4 and TRBJ1-4, with D perhaps matching TRBD1 (6 bases). V gave up 2 bases and J gave up 6 bases, with 19 bases separating them. Germline assignment: CDR1 MRHNA and CDR2 SNTAGT. The CDR3 runs to 17 residues. This chain's CDR3 is CASSDTFTGGLDEKLFF. Here the CDR3 DNA reads TGTGCCAGCAGTGACACCTTCACGGGGGGCCTAGATGAAAAACTGTTTTTT.

The CDR3 loop reads CATSGQKQYTEAFF. For the CDR3, the DNA is TGTGCCACCTCAGGACAGAAACAGTACACTGAAGCTTTCTTT. This chain links TRBV19 with TRBJ1-1; D might be TRBD1 (6 bases). Per the germline V gene, CDR1 is LNHDA and CDR2 is SQIVND (reference sequence). The CDR3 loop spans 14 amino acids. V lost 10 bases to trimming and J lost 3 bases, with 18 bases between them.

The rearrangement joins TRBV5-1 to TRBJ1-4; TRBD1 is a possible D gene (5 bases). This CDR3 spans 17 amino acids. Trimming cost V 0 bases and J 4 bases, with 16 bases left between them. Germline CDR1 SGHRS, CDR2 YFSETQ. CDR3 protein: CASSLDGTTSLNEKLFF. The DNA of the CDR3 is TGCGCCAGCAGCTTGGACGGGACTACCAGTCTTAATGAAAAACTGTTTTTT.

The chain employs TRBV7-9 and TRBJ2-3; D ambiguous. CDR1 is SEHNR, CDR2 FQNEAQ, per germline (reference sequence). This CDR3 spans 14 amino acids. V dropped 1 base and J dropped 3 bases, with 8 bases sitting between them. CDR3 DNA: TGTGCCAGCAGCTTAGGTCGCAGGACAGATACGCAGTATTTT. It specifies CASSLGRRTDTQYF.

This rearrangement joins TRBV6-6 to TRBJ2-7; TRBD1 aligns across 8 bases. J lost 2 bases, V lost 6 bases, and 12 bases had no gene match. The CDR3 runs 16 residues. The germline CDR1 and CDR2 sequences are MNHNY and SVGAGI (reference sequence). In DNA, the CDR3 is TGTGCCAGCAGCTCTCACACCGGGACAGGTCCCTACGAGCAGTACTTC. Translation gives CASSSHTGTGPYEQYF.

This clone showed up just a few times. The gene calls are TRBV11-2 and TRBJ2-3; tentative D call: TRBD1 (6 bases). The CDR3 totals 16 residues. V was clipped by 1 base and J by 0 bases, with 11 bases between them. From germline, CDR1 is SGHAT and CDR2 FQNNGV. The DNA of the CDR3 is TGTGCCAGCAGCTTAGTCCCCCAGGGGAGCACAGATACGCAGTATTTT. This encodes CASSLVPQGSTDTQYF.

The V gene is TRBV30, the J gene TRBJ1-2; perhaps TRBD1 as D (5 bases). This CDR3 has 15 amino acids. V was trimmed by 5 bases and J by 6 bases, leaving 22 bases between them. Germline V CDR1 and CDR2: GTSNPN, SVGIG (reference sequence). The CDR3: CAWFRGNEGLDGYTF. CDR3 DNA: TGTGCCTGGTTTCGGGGGAACGAGGGATTAGATGGCTACACCTTC.

The rearrangement links TRBV27 to TRBJ2-5; D call uncertain. This CDR3 contains 14 residues. Germline loops: CDR1 MNHEY, CDR2 SMNVEV (reference sequence). The ends were cut back, 2 bases at V and 1 base at J, with 8 bases in the middle. DNA of the CDR3: TGTGCCAGCAGTTTAATTACAGCCCAAGAGACCCAGTACTTC. Translation gives CASSLITAQETQYF.

This chain joins TRBV7-9 and TRBJ2-2; 8 nucleotides match TRBD1. CDR3 length equals 16 residues. The trim removed 5 bases at V and 3 bases at J, leaving 8 bases unmatched. Germline V CDR1 and CDR2: SEHNR, FQNEAQ (reference sequence). The CDR3: CASSPRTGRDTGELFF. CDR3 coding DNA: TGTGCCAGCAGCCCGAGGACAGGGCGGGACACCGGGGAGCTGTTTTTT.

The J gene is TRBJ1-5, the V gene TRBV7-8, with TRBD1 identical over 7 bases. Per the germline V gene, CDR1 is SGHVS and CDR2 is FQNEAQ. CDR3 length: 14 amino acids. After removal of 4 bases from V and 2 bases from J, the junction contained 2 bases not matched to a gene. The CDR3 DNA sequence: TGTGCCAGCAGCTACGACAGGGGCAATCAGCCCCAGCATTTT. Amino acids: CASSYDRGNQPQHF.

This chain links TRBV7-9 with TRBJ1-2; 9 nucleotides line up with TRBD1. J lost 2 bases, V lost 5 bases, and 6 bases had no gene match. CDR1 and CDR2 from the germline V gene are SEHNR and FQNEAQ (reference sequence). The CDR3 contains 15 residues. The chain's CDR3 is CASSREGQGNYGYTF. CDR3 nucleotide sequence: TGTGCCAGCAGCCGAGAGGGACAGGGCAACTATGGCTACACCTTC.

Concerning this clone: One junction end disagrees with the germline gene, perhaps due to a read error. This chain links TRBV7-7 with TRBJ2-5; TRBD2 matches 11 bases. From germline, CDR1 is SSHAT and CDR2 FNYEAQ (reference sequence). The CDR3 sequence is 15 residues long. The CDR3 here is CASSQIAGGLETQYF. CDR3 bases: TGTGCTAGCAGTCAAATAGCGGGGGGGCTTGAGACCCAGTACTTC.

This clone has a handful of counts. This sequence joins TRBV6-1 and TRBJ2-7; 10 nucleotides agree with TRBD1. Germline trimming cut 8 bases from V and 5 bases from J; bases unmatched to any gene: 6. The CDR3 spans 13 residues. In germline, CDR1 is MNHNS, CDR2 SASEGT. As DNA, the CDR3 is TGTGCCAGCCGGGACAGGGGCGCGGACGAGCAGTACTTC. It is translated as CASRDRGADEQYF.

The chain has TRBV5-1 and TRBJ2-2; 10 nucleotides line up with TRBD1. The CDR3 totals 17 residues. Germline CDR1 and CDR2: SGHRS and YFSETQ. The V and J ends lost 1 base and 7 bases, in that order; junction bases with no gene match: 10. The CDR3 coding sequence is TGCGCCAGCAGCTTGCGCCGGGACAGGGGATTCATCGGGGAGCTGTTTTTT. Residues: CASSLRRDRGFIGELFF.

The rearrangement links TRBV5-1 to TRBJ1-1, with D possibly matching TRBD1 (5 bases). This CDR3 spans 13 amino acids. The germline V gene has CDR1 SGHRS and CDR2 YFSETQ. V was pared by 4 bases and J by 0 bases, with 7 bases between. CDR3 sequence (DNA): TGCGCCAGCAGCCAGACAGTGAACACTGAAGCTTTCTTT. Translating gives CASSQTVNTEAFF.

V usage is TRBV2 and J usage is TRBJ2-3, with 10 bases identical to TRBD2. The CDR3 loop spans 15 amino acids. Trimming took 3 bases from V and 1 from J; bases not matched to a gene: 1. Germline CDR1 reads SNHLY; CDR2 reads FYNNEI. CDR3 protein: CASSDTSGGTDTQYF. Written as DNA, the CDR3 is TGTGCCAGCAGTGATACTAGCGGGGGCACAGATACGCAGTATTTT.

V usage is TRBV11-3 and J usage is TRBJ2-3; 8 nucleotides line up with TRBD1. CDR1 and CDR2 from the germline V gene are SGHNT and YENEEA. V lost 6 bases to trimming and J lost 4 bases; unmatched junction nucleotides: 9. The CDR3 covers 15 residues. CDR3 sequence reads: CASSSGGGIADTQYF. The CDR3 bases are TGTGCCAGCAGTTCAGGGGGCGGAATAGCAGATACGCAGTATTTT.